The 31 T cell receptor beta chains below come from one sample, sequenced in a study of CXCR3-negative and CXCR3-positive naive CD8 T cells. General study findings and limits: More hydrophobic TRB CDR3s occurred in CXCR3-positive than in CXCR3-negative naive cells.

These TCRs' antigens remain unknown. Carrying UMI labels, the TRB cDNA libraries were prepared through 5' RACE. No DNA is given; TCRdb re-called the 5' RACE reads and lists each CDR3 protein once. In total, the table holds nearly 110,000 distinct CDR3 sequences. Specimen: naive CXCR3+ CD8+ T cells from blood. As for subset: CD45RO-CCR7+CD27+CD95- naive CD8+ T cells expressing CXCR3 (TNR3+). All receptors come from a human donor in good health. Some clones in this sample may be carry-over from other donors' samples.

The genes are TRBV9 and TRBJ2-1; the D call from TCRdb, TRBD1, cannot be confirmed without DNA. The CDR3 loop spans 13 amino acids. The V gene's germline CDR1 is SGDLS and CDR2 YYNGEE. The CDR3 sequence: CASSVIGGNEQFF.

The V call is TRBV6-2 or TRBV6-3, the J call TRBJ2-3. Germline V CDR1 and CDR2: MNHEY, SVGEGT. The CDR3 is 12 residues long. This chain's CDR3 is CASSQTTDTQYF.

The chain recombines TRBV11-2 with TRBJ2-1; lacking DNA, the TRBD2 call made by TCRdb goes unchecked. The CDR3 extends over 21 amino acids. Germline values: CDR1 SGHAT, CDR2 FQNNGV. The CDR3 protein is CASSLDPLLAGGIISYNEQFF.

The rearrangement joins TRBV6-5 to TRBJ2-5; TCRdb picks TRBD1, but there is no DNA to check that call. The germline V gene has CDR1 MNHEY and CDR2 SVGAGI. This CDR3 has 15 amino acids. CDR3 in amino acids: CASSYLRGSGETQYF.

The V and J genes are TRBV7-3 and TRBJ1-1. CDR1 and CDR2 (germline): SGHTA, FQGTGA. The CDR3 length is 14 residues. CDR3 region: CASSQTVADTEAFF.

The V call is TRBV4-2, the J call TRBJ1-2. The CDR3 spans 15 residues. The germline CDR1 and CDR2 sequences are LGHNA and YNFKEQ. CDR3 region: CASSQGRGLSDGYTF.

The chain uses TRBV11-2 and TRBJ1-4. The CDR3 consists of 14 residues. Looked up from germline, CDR1 is SGHAT and CDR2 is FQNNGV. This chain's CDR3 is CASSLEVKDEKLFF.

The chain recombines TRBV10-3 with TRBJ1-1. The CDR3 runs to 11 residues. Germline loops: CDR1 ENHRY, CDR2 SYGVKD. The CDR3 sequence: CAISESTEAFF.

J is TRBJ2-3 and V is TRBV7-3; TCRdb gives TRBD2 as the D gene, but with no DNA this cannot be confirmed. Germline V gene lookup returns CDR1 SGHTA and CDR2 FQGTGA. The CDR3 has 16 amino acids. The CDR3 loop is CASSLLAGGGTDTQYF. The variable domain in full, completed from reference TRBV7-3 and TRBJ2-3, reads GAGVSQTPSNKVTEKGKYVELRCDPISGHTALYWYRQSLGQGPEFLIYFQGTGAADDSGLPNDRFFAVRPEGSVSTLKIQRTERGDSAVYLCASSLLAGGGTDTQYFGPGTRLTVL.

The rearrangement uses TRBV5-1 and TRBJ2-5; TCRdb lists TRBD1, though no DNA is available to test this call. Germline CDR1 and CDR2: SGHRS and YFSETQ. The CDR3 is 15 amino acids. The CDR3: CASSLAEGGHETQYF.

The gene calls are TRBV9 and TRBJ2-1; TCRdb's D gene call, TRBD2, goes unchecked for lack of DNA. This CDR3 has 17 amino acids. The germline CDR1 and CDR2 sequences are SGDLS and YYNGEE. This chain's CDR3 is CASSVVSSVSSYNEQFF.

J is TRBJ2-1 and V is TRBV9; the TCRdb call, TRBD2, lacks DNA for checking. The CDR3 spans 13 residues. CDR1 is SGDLS and CDR2 is YYNGEE in the germline V gene. CDR3 in amino acids: CASSEEGSNEQFF.

The chain has TRBV6-6 and TRBJ2-1; TCRdb gives TRBD2 as the D gene, but with no DNA this cannot be confirmed. CDR1 and CDR2 (germline): MNHNY, SVGAGI (reference sequence). CDR3 length: 13 residues. This CDR3 reads CASDPGLSNEQFF.

This chain links TRBV28 with TRBJ1-5; TCRdb returns TRBD1, unconfirmable since there is no DNA. CDR3 length: 16 residues. CDR1 and CDR2 from the germline V gene are MDHEN and SYDVKM. The CDR3: CASRPPGQGANQPQHF.

The rearrangement links TRBV4-1 to TRBJ2-1. Germline V gene sequence: CDR1 MGHRA, CDR2 YSYEKL. The length of the CDR3 is 11 residues. The CDR3 here is CASSQKVEQFF.

This chain joins TRBV7-9 and TRBJ2-5. From germline, CDR1 is SEHNR and CDR2 FQNEAQ (reference sequence). The CDR3 has 14 amino acids. The CDR3 reads CASSFPEGQETQYF.

This chain's CDR3 is CASSLTSANSYEQYF. This rearrangement joins TRBV5-1 to TRBJ2-7; TCRdb returns TRBD2, unconfirmable since there is no DNA. There are 15 residues in the CDR3. Germline CDR1 SGHRS, CDR2 YFSETQ. Full variable domain (missing parts from reference TRBV5-1 and TRBJ2-7): KAGVTQTPRYLIKTRGQQVTLSCSPISGHRSVSWYQQTPGQGLQFLFEYFSETQRNKGNFPGRFSGRQFSNSRSEMNVSTLELGDSALYLCASSLTSANSYEQYFGPGTRLTVT.

The CDR3 is CASSQALYNEQFF. The rearrangement joins TRBV3-1 to TRBJ2-1. The CDR3 is 13 residues long. Germline CDR1 LGHDT, CDR2 YNNKEL (reference sequence).

The V and J genes are TRBV20-1 and TRBJ2-1. Germline CDR1 reads DFQATT; CDR2 reads SNEGSKA (reference sequence). The CDR3 loop spans 13 amino acids. The CDR3 is CSARNPSEHEQFF.

The chain carries TRBV29-1 and TRBJ1-2; TCRdb gives TRBD1 as the D gene, but with no DNA this cannot be confirmed. The germline V gene encodes CDR1 SQVTM and CDR2 ANQGSEA. The CDR3 has 11 amino acids. CDR3 sequence: CSVGTGNGHTF.

J is TRBJ2-5 and V is TRBV4-1; with no DNA, the TCRdb D assignment of TRBD2 cannot be verified. This CDR3 is 15 amino acids long. In germline, CDR1 is MGHRA, CDR2 YSYEKL. The CDR3 here is CASSQVAGGGETQYF.

The V call is TRBV14, the J call TRBJ1-4; as DNA is missing, the TRBD1 call by TCRdb cannot be tested. This CDR3 is 17 amino acids long. Germline values: CDR1 SGHDN, CDR2 FVKESK. CDR3 sequence reads: CASSQGAGQWGAEKLFF.

The V and J genes are TRBV6-2 or TRBV6-3 and TRBJ2-1; TCRdb outputs TRBD1, but without DNA this stays unchecked. Germline CDR1 MNHEY, CDR2 SVGEGT. CDR3 length equals 13 residues. CDR3 sequence reads: CASSPYVGTGQFF.

The chain is built from TRBV11-2 and TRBJ1-2; TCRdb proposes TRBD1, but this gene call is untestable without DNA. The germline CDR1 and CDR2 sequences are SGHAT and FQNNGV. The CDR3 contains 15 residues. This chain's CDR3 is CASSSIRDRGLGYTF. Drawing the rest from reference TRBV11-2 and TRBJ1-2, the complete variable domain is EAGVAQSPRYKIIEKRQSVAFWCNPISGHATLYWYQQILGQGPKLLIQFQNNGVVDDSQLPKDRFSAERLKGVDSTLKIQPAKLEDSAVYLCASSSIRDRGLGYTFGSGTRLTVV.

This CDR3 is CASSLSRGGVEVANQPQHF. This chain uses TRBV28 with TRBJ1-5; as DNA is missing, the TRBD1 call by TCRdb cannot be tested. Looked up from germline, CDR1 is MDHEN and CDR2 is SYDVKM. This CDR3 is 19 amino acids long.

Here the CDR3 reads CATSYYRGEGDTQYF. The chain has TRBV15 and TRBJ2-3; TCRdb indicates TRBD1, and absent DNA this call remains unverified. The germline CDR1 and CDR2 sequences are LNHNV and YYDKDF (reference sequence). This CDR3 region has 15 residues.

The V gene is TRBV7-8, the J gene TRBJ1-1; TCRdb lists TRBD1, though no DNA is available to test this call. In germline, CDR1 is SGHVS, CDR2 FQNEAQ. The CDR3 loop spans 13 amino acids. The CDR3: CASSLGGGSSAFF.

This chain uses TRBV25-1 with TRBJ2-5; the D call of TRBD1 rests on TCRdb alone, since no DNA is present to check it. The CDR3 has 15 amino acids. Germline V lookup: CDR1 MGHDK, CDR2 SYGVNS. The CDR3 spells CASSDLQDNQETQYF.

The chain has TRBV6-2 or TRBV6-3 and TRBJ2-3; checking the TCRdb D call of TRBD2 is not possible without DNA. The CDR3 has 15 amino acids. Germline CDR1 and CDR2: MNHEY and SVGEGT. CDR3 sequence: CASSLAGSSTDTQYF.

The chain recombines TRBV5-1 with TRBJ2-6; TCRdb's D call of TRBD2 is untestable without DNA. The CDR3 has 17 residues. Germline CDR1 is SGHRS and CDR2 is YFSETQ. The CDR3 loop reads CASSSQDLPPGANVLTF.

The rearrangement links TRBV5-6 to TRBJ2-3; lacking DNA, the TRBD1 call made by TCRdb goes unchecked. Germline lookup yields CDR1 SGHDT and CDR2 YYEEEE. There are 14 residues in the CDR3. The chain's CDR3 is CASSFGGDTDTQYF.